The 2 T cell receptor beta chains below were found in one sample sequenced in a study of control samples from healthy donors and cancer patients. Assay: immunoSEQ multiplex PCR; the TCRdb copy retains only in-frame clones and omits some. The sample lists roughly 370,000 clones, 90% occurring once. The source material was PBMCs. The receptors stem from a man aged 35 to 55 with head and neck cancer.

The CDR3 bases are TGTGCCACCTCGGGACGCCTCTCTGGAAACACCATATATTTT. Residues: CATSGRLSGNTIYF. The V call is TRBV15, the J call TRBJ1-3, with D perhaps matching TRBD1 (5 bases). This CDR3 has 14 amino acids. The germline gives CDR1 LNHNV, CDR2 YYDKDF (reference sequence). Trimming pared 8 bases from V and 0 bases from J, leaving 11 bases between.

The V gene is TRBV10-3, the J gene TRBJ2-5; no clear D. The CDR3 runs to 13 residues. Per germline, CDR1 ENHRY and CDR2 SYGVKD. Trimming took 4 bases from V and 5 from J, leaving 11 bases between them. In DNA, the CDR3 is TGTGCCATCAGTGTTCAAGCCGGGGAGACCCAGTACTTC. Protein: CAISVQAGETQYF.